This TCR beta chain was captured in a study of blood T cell repertoires in COVID-19. Study-wide context: Italy, Spain and the United States were the sources of the convalescent and acute COVID-19 samples. T cells, B-cell-depleted T cells, or PBMCs supplied cDNA or gDNA.

The CDR3 extends over 13 amino acids. V was pared by 6 bases and J by 0 bases, with 4 bases of the junction left unmatched. The germline CDR1 and CDR2 sequences are SQVTM and ANQGSEA. Authors' processing steps: Reference gene primer amplification gave estimated nucleated cell counts. The assay was immunoSEQ multiplex PCR, and TCRdb's table has in-frame clones only and misses some. V and J calls and clone size are those listed in that table; D and trimming were worked out from the DNA. The sample consists of under 150,000 clones, more than 90% of them appearing once. The material sequenced was peripheral blood. This receptor was obtained from a man over 45 with active COVID-19. The chain couples TRBV29-1 to TRBJ1-1, with 7 bases lining up with TRBD1. DNA for the CDR3: TGCAGCGTCAAGACAGGGATGAACACTGAAGCTTTCTTT. Translating it yields CSVKTGMNTEAFF.